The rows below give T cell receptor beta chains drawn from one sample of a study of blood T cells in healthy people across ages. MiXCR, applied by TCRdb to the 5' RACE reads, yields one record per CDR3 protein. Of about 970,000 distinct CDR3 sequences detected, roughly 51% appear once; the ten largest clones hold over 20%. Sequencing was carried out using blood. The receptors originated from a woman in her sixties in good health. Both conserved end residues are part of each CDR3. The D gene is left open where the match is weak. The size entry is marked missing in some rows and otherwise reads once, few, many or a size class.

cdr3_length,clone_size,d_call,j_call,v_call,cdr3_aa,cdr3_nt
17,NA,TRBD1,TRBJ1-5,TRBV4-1,CASSQPATGGRNQPQHF,TGCGCCAGCAGCCAACCCGCGACAGGGGGGCGGAATCAGCCCCAGCATTTT
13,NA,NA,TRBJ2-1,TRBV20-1,CSATRDWSNEQFF,TGCAGTGCAACCCGGGACTGGTCAAATGAGCAGTTCTTC
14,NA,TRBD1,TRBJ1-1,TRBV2,CASRDRGEDTEAFF,TGTGCCAGCAGAGACAGGGGCGAAGACACTGAAGCTTTCTTT
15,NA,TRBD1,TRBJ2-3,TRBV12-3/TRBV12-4,CASTSTGVVTDTQYF,TGTGCCAGCACTTCGACAGGGGTAGTGACAGATACGCAGTATTTT
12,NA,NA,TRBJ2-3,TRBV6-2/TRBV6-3,CASSYGPSTQYF,TGTGCCAGCAGTTACGGGCCCAGTACGCAGTATTTT
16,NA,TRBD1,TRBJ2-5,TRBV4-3,CASSQYTGGAYNEQYF,TGCGCCAGCAGCCAATACACAGGGGGTGCCTACAATGAGCAGTACTTC
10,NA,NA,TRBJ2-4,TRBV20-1,CSASRNIQYF,TGCAGTGCTAGCCGGAACATTCAGTACTTC
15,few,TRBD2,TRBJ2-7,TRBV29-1,CSVATSGGGYYEQYF,TGCAGCGTCGCTACTAGCGGAGGAGGGTACTACGAGCAGTACTTC
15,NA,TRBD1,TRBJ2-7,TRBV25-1,CASSDPGTAGYEQYF,TGTGCCAGCAGCGACCCCGGGACAGCCGGTTACGAGCAGTACTTC
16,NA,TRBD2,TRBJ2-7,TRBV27,CASSLNFGTRVYEQYF,TGTGCCAGCAGTTTAAACTTCGGGACTAGGGTCTACGAGCAGTACTTC
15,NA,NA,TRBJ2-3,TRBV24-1,CATKEGVTSTDTQYF,TGTGCCACCAAGGAAGGGGTAACTAGCACAGATACGCAGTATTTT
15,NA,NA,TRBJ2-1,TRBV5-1,CASSLNPGTYNEQFF,TGCGCCAGCAGCTTGAATCCAGGGACCTACAATGAGCAGTTCTTC
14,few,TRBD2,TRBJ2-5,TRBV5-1,CASSLDTSGGTQYF,TGCGCCAGCAGCTTGGATACTAGCGGTGGGACCCAGTACTTC
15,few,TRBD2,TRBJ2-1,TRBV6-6,CASNVGRAGAGEQFF,TGTGCCAGCAACGTCGGACGAGCGGGGGCCGGTGAGCAGTTCTTC
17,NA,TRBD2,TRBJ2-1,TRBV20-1,CSARDPGTSGSYNEQFF,TGCAGTGCTAGAGATCCGGGGACTAGCGGGAGTTACAATGAGCAGTTCTTC
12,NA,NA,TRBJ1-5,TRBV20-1,CSVGSSNQPQHF,TGCAGTGTGGGGAGCAGCAATCAGCCCCAGCATTTT
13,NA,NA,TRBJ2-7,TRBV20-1,CSAPGGVTYEQYF,TGCAGTGCCCCAGGGGGGGTCACCTACGAGCAGTACTTC
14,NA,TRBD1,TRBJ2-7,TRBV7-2,CASSPRRGKDEQYF,TGTGCCAGCAGCCCCCGCAGGGGGAAAGACGAGCAGTACTTC
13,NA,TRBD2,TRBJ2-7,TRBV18,CASSTSVTYEQYF,TGTGCCAGCTCAACTAGCGTTACCTACGAGCAGTACTTC
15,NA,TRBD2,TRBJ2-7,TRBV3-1,CASILSGSSHYEQYF,TGTGCCAGCATTTTGAGCGGGAGTTCACACTACGAGCAGTACTTC
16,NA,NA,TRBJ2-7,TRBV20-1,CSATPLLGKSRDEQYF,TGCAGTGCTACCCCTTTATTGGGAAAAAGCCGGGACGAGCAGTACTTC
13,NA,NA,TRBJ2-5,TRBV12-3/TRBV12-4,CASSSDFQETQYF,TGTGCCAGCAGCTCCGACTTTCAAGAGACCCAGTACTTC
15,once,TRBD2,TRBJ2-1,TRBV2,CASRWRGGSYNEQFF,TGTGCCAGCAGATGGCGGGGGGGCTCCTACAATGAGCAGTTCTTC
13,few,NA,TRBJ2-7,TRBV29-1,CSVVGREGYEQYF,TGCAGCGTTGTGGGCAGGGAAGGCTACGAGCAGTACTTC
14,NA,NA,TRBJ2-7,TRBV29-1,CSVGQLGSYNEQYF,TGCAGCGTCGGACAGTTAGGCTCCTACAATGAGCAGTACTTC
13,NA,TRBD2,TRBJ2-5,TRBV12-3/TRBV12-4,CASSMGREETQYF,TGTGCCAGCAGTATGGGGAGGGAAGAGACCCAGTACTTC